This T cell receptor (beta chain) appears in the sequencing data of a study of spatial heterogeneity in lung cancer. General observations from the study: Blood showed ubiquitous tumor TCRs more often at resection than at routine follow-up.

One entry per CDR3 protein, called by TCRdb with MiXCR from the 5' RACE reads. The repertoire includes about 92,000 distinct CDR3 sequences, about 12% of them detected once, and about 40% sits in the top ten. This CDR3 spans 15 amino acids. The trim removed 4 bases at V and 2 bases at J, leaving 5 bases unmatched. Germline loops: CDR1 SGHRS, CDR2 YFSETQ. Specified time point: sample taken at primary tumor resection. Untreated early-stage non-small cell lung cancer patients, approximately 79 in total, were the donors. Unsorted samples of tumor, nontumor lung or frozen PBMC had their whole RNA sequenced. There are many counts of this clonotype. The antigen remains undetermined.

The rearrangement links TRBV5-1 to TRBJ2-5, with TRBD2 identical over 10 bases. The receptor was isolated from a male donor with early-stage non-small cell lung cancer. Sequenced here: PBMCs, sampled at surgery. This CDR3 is CASSLGLAVQETQYF. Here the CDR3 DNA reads TGCGCCAGCAGCCTTGGACTAGCGGTACAAGAGACCCAGTACTTC.